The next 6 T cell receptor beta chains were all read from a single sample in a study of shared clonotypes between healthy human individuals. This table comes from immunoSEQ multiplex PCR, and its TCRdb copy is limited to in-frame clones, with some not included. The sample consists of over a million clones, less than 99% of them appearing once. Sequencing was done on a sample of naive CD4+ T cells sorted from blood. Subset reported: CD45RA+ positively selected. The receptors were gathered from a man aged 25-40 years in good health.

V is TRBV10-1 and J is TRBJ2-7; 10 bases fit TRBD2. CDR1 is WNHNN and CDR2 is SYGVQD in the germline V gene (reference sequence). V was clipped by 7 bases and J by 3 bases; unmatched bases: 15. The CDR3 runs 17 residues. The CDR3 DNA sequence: TGCGCCAGCAAAGGACTAGCGGACCGCCCGAGGAGCTACGAGCAGTACTTC. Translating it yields CASKGLADRPRSYEQYF.

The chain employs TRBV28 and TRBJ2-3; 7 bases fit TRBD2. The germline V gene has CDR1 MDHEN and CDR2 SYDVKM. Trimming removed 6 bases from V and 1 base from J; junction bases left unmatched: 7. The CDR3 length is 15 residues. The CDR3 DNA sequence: TGTGCCAGCAGCCCCTTAACTAGCGGCACAGATACGCAGTATTTT. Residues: CASSPLTSGTDTQYF.

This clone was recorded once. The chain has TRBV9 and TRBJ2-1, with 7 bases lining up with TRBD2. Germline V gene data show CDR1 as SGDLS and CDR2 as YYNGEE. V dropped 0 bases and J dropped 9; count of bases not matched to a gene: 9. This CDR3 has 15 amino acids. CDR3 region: CASSVVGGSAFEQFF. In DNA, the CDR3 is TGTGCCAGCAGCGTAGTCGGCGGGAGCGCCTTTGAGCAGTTCTTC.

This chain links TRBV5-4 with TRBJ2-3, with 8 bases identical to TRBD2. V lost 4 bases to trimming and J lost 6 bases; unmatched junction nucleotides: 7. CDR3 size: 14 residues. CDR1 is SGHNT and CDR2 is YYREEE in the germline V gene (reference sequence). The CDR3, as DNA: TGTGCCAGCAGCCTGGGAGAGCGGGGGGATACGCAGTATTTT. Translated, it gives CASSLGERGDTQYF.

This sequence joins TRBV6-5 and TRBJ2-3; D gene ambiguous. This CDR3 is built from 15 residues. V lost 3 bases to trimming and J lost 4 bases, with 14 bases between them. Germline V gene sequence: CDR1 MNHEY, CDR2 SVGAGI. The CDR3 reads CASSYLRTGADTQYF. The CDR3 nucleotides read TGTGCCAGCAGTTATTTGAGGACCGGCGCAGATACGCAGTATTTT.

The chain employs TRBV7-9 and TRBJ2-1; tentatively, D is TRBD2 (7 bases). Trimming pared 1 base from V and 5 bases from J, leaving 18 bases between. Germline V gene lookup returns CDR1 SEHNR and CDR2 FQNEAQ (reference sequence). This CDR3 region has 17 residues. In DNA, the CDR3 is TGTGCCAGCAGCTTAGGGGTCTTGAGCGGGACACACAATGAGCAGTTCTTC. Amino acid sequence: CASSLGVLSGTHNEQFF.